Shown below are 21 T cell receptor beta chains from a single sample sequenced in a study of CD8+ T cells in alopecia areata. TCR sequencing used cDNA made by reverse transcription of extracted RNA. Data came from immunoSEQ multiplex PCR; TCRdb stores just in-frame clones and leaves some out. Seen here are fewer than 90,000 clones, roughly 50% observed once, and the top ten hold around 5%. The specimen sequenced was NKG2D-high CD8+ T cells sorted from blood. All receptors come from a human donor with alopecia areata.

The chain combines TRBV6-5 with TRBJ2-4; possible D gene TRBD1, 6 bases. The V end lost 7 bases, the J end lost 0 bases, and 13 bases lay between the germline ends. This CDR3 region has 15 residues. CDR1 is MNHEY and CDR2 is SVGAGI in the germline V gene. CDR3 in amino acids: CASKTTGLAKNIQYF. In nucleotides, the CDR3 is TGTGCCAGCAAAACGACAGGATTAGCCAAAAACATTCAGTACTTC.

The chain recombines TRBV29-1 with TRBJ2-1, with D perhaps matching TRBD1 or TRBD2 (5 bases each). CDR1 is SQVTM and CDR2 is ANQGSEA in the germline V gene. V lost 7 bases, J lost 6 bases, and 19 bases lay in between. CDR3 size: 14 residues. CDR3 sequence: CSGDHGTPFNEQFF. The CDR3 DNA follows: TGCAGCGGAGATCACGGGACCCCGTTCAATGAGCAGTTCTTC.

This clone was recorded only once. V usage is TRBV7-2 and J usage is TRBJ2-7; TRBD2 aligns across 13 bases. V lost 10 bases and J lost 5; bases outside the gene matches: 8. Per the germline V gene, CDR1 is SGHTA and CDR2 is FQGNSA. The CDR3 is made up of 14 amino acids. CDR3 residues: CAKTGTSGAHEQYF. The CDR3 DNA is TGTGCCAAAACCGGGACTAGCGGGGCCCACGAGCAGTACTTC. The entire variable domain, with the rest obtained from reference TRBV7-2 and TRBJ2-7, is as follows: GAGVSQSPSNKVTEKGKDVELRCDPISGHTALYWYRQSLGQGLEFLIYFQGNSAPDKSGLPSDRFSAERTGGSVSTLTIQRTQQEDSAVYLCAKTGTSGAHEQYFGPGTRLTVT.

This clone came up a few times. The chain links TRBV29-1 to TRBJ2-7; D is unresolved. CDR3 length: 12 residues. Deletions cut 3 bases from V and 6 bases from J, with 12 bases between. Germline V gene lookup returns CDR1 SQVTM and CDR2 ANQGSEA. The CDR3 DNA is TGCAGCGTTGAGCCCGGGCCGGGCGAGCAGTACTTC. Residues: CSVEPGPGEQYF.

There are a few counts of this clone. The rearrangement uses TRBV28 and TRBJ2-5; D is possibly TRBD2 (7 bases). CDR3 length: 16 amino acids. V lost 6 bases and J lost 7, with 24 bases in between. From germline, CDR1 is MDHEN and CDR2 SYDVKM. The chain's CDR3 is CASSPTGGGARGTQYF. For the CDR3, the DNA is TGTGCCAGCAGCCCTACCGGTGGGGGGGCCAGGGGGACCCAGTACTTC.

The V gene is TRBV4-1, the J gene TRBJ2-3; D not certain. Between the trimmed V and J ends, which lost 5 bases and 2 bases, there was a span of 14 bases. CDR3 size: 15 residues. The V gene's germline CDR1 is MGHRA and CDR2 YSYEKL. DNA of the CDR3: TGCGCCAGCAGCGAAAAGTCGGATTCCACAGATACGCAGTATTTT. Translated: CASSEKSDSTDTQYF.

The CDR3: CASSARGSSYNEQFF. In nucleotides, the CDR3 is TGTGCCAGCAGTGCCCGCGGGAGCTCCTACAATGAGCAGTTCTTC. The V call is TRBV27, the J call TRBJ2-1; 7 bases line up with TRBD2. V was pared by 5 bases and J by 0 bases, with 4 bases of the junction left unmatched. CDR1 and CDR2 (germline): MNHEY, SMNVEV (reference sequence). The CDR3 runs 15 residues.

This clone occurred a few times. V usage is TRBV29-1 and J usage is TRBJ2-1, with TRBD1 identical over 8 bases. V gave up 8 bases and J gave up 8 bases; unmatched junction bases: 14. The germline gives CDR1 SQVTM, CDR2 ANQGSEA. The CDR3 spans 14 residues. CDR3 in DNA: TGCAGCATCTCCGGGACAGGTACACTCGATGAGCAGTTCTTC. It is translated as CSISGTGTLDEQFF.

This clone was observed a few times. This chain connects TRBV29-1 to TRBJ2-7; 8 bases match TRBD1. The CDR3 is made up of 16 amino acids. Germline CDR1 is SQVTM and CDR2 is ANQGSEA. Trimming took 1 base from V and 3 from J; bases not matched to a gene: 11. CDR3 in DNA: TGCAGCGTTGAAGCCTACGACAGGGGTCGGAACTACGAGCAGTACTTC. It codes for CSVEAYDRGRNYEQYF.

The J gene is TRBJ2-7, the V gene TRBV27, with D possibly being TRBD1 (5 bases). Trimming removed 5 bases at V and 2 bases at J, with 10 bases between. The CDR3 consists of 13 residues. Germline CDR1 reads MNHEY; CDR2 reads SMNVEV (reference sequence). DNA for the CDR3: TGTGCCAGCAGTGCTGACAGTACCTACGAGCAGTACTTC. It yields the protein CASSADSTYEQYF.

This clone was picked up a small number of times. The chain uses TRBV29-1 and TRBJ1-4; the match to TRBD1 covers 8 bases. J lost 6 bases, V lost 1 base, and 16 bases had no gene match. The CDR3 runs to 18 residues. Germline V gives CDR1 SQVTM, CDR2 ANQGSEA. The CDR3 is CSVEAARRTGSVDEKLFF. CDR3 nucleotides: TGCAGCGTTGAAGCCGCACGCCGGACAGGGTCGGTGGATGAAAAACTGTTTTTT.

CDR3 amino acids: CSVVTYGYTF. The CDR3, as DNA: TGCAGCGTTGTGACCTATGGCTACACCTTC. The genes are TRBV29-1 and TRBJ1-2; D unresolved. The CDR3 totals 10 residues. Germline CDR1 reads SQVTM; CDR2 reads ANQGSEA. Deletions cut 4 bases from V and 4 bases from J, with 4 bases between.

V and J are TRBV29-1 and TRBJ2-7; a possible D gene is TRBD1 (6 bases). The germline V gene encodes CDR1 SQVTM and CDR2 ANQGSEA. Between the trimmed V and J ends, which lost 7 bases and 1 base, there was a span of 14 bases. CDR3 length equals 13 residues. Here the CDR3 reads CSANRDSSYEQYF. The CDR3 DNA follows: TGCAGCGCCAACAGGGATAGTTCCTACGAGCAGTACTTC.

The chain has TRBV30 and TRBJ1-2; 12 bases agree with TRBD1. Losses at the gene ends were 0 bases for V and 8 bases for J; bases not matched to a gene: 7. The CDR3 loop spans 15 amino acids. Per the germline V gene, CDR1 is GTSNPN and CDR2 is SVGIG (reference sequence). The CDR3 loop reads CAWSVGTGGAEGYTF. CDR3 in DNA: TGTGCCTGGAGTGTAGGGACAGGGGGCGCGGAAGGCTACACCTTC.

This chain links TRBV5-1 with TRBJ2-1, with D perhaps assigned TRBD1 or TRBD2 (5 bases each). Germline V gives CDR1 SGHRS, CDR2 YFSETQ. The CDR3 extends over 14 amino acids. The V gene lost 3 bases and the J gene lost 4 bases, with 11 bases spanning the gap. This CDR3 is CASSYRDGYNEQFF. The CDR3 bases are TGCGCCAGCAGCTACCGGGACGGATACAATGAGCAGTTCTTC.

This CDR3 is CASSVGDYQETQYF. CDR3 sequence (DNA): TGTGCCAGCAGCGTAGGGGACTACCAAGAGACCCAGTACTTC. This chain links TRBV9 with TRBJ2-5, with D possibly matching TRBD2 (6 bases). The CDR3 consists of 14 residues. V dropped 0 bases and J dropped 0 bases, with 6 bases sitting between them. CDR1 SGDLS and CDR2 YYNGEE come from the germline V gene.

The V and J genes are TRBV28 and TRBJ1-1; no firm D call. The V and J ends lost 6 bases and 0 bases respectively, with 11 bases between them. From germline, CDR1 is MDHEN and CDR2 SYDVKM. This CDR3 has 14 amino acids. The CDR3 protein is CASSPLVLNTEAFF. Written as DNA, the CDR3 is TGTGCCAGCAGCCCACTTGTGTTGAACACTGAAGCTTTCTTT.

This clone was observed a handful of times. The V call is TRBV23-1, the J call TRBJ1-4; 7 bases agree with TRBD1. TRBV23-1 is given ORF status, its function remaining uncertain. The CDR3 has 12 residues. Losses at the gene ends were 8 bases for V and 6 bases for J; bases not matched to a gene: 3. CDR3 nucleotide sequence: TGCGCCAGCTCGGGGACAGATGAAAAACTGTTTTTT. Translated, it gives CASSGTDEKLFF.

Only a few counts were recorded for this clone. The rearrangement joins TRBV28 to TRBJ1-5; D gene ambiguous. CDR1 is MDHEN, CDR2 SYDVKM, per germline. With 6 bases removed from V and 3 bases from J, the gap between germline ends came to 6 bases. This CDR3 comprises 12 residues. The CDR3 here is CASSGANQPQHF. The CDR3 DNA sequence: TGTGCCAGCAGCGGCGCCAATCAGCCCCAGCATTTT.

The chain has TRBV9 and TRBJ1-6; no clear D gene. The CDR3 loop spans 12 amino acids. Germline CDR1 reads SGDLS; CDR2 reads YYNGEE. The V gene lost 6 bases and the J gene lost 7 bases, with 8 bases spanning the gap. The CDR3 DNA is TGTGCCAGCAACCGAGGGAATTCACCCCTCCACTTT. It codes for CASNRGNSPLHF.

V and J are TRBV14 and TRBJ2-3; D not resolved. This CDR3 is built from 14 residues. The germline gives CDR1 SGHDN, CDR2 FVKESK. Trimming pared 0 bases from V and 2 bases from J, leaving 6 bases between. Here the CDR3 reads CASSQDPYTDTQYF. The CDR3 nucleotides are TGTGCCAGCAGCCAAGACCCCTACACAGATACGCAGTATTTT.